This TCR beta chain was identified during a study of vaccination effects on CD4 cells after COVID-19. Overall study: Every well got 1.5 million to 2.5 million PBMC, which were grown with around 9.2 IU/ml IL-2 and about 9.5 ug/ml peptides.

This table comes from immunoSEQ multiplex PCR, and its TCRdb copy is limited to in-frame clones, with some not included. The sample consists of 50,000 to 70,000 clones, about 72% of them appearing once. A word on this clone: Its antigen is unidentified.

Isolation of CD4+ T cells took place after more than 9 days of culture. The person had PCR-confirmed SARS-CoV-2 infection between March and December 2020. Germline CDR1 LGHDT, CDR2 YNNKEL (reference sequence). The V gene lost 1 base and the J gene lost 2 bases, with 11 bases spanning the gap. The CDR3 length is 15 residues. The specimen comprised CD4+ T cells from PBMCs cultured without peptide, sampled before COVID-19 vaccination. The sequence was obtained from a human donor who had a prior SARS-CoV-2 infection. The chain couples TRBV3-1 (or the pseudogene TRBV3-2) to TRBJ1-1, with D hard to call. The CDR3 region has the DNA TGTGCCAGCAGCCAAGGGACGGGGTTTAACACTGAAGCTTTCTTT. It codes for CASSQGTGFNTEAFF.